These 5 T cell receptor beta chains were sequenced from one sample in a study of blood T cells in healthy people across ages. With a J-beta primer mix and a sample-barcoded 5' primer, a second PCR ran 7 to 11 cycles. In TCRdb, the 5' RACE reads were re-called with MiXCR into one record per CDR3 protein. The sample shows about 1.1 million distinct CDR3 sequences, around two fifths of them seen only once. Source material: blood. Receptors originate from a man aged 18 to 29 in good health.

This clonotype has only one observation. The rearrangement links TRBV7-9 to TRBJ1-3, with 7 bases identical to TRBD1. The CDR3 loop spans 14 amino acids. Trimming cost V 3 bases and J 4 bases; bases outside gene matches: 3. Germline CDR1 SEHNR, CDR2 FQNEAQ (reference sequence). As DNA, the CDR3 is TGTGCCAGCAGCTTCCCGGGACAGGGAAACACCATATATTTT. This encodes CASSFPGQGNTIYF.

In this sample, this clonotype turned up a few times. This chain links TRBV7-9 with TRBJ1-2; TRBD1 matches at 9 bases. Germline CDR1 and CDR2: SEHNR and FQNEAQ (reference sequence). The V gene end was trimmed by 6 bases and the J gene end by 1 base; junction bases not matched to a gene: 12. The CDR3 loop spans 17 amino acids. CDR3 coding DNA: TGTGCCAGCAGGGGACAGGGCAACACACAAAATAACTATGGCTACACCTTC. This codes for CASRGQGNTQNNYGYTF.

This clonotype was picked up a small number of times. The chain employs TRBV9 and TRBJ2-4; 7 positions agree with TRBD2. After removal of 2 bases from V and 13 bases from J, the junction contained 18 bases not matched to a gene. CDR3 length: 16 residues. Looked up from germline, CDR1 is SGDLS and CDR2 is YYNGEE. Here the CDR3 DNA reads TGTGCCAGCAGCGTGAGAGGCGGGGGAGACTACAATGAGCAGTACTTC. Protein sequence: CASSVRGGGDYNEQYF.

With regard to this clonotype: At one boundary the junction diverges from the germline segment, which might be a read error. The chain couples TRBV13 to TRBJ1-1, with 8 bases matching TRBD1. Germline CDR1 and CDR2: PRHDT and FYEKMQ (reference sequence). The CDR3 is 14 residues long. DNA of the CDR3: TGTGCCAGCACCCTAAGGGACAGGAACACTGAAGCTTCCTTT. Its protein product is CASTLRDRNTEASF.

The chain couples TRBV6-5 to TRBJ1-2, with D tentatively TRBD1 (5 bases). Per germline, CDR1 MNHEY and CDR2 SVGAGI. V was trimmed by 2 bases and J by 8 bases, leaving 15 bases between them. This CDR3 is 14 amino acids long. CDR3 region: CASSYEVGGEGYTF. CDR3 nucleotide sequence: TGTGCCAGCAGTTACGAGGTGGGGGGGGAGGGCTACACCTTC.